This record looks at one T cell receptor (beta chain) sequence and its context. This specimen belongs to a study of blood T cell repertoires in COVID-19. At the level of the study: Whether acute or convalescent, the COVID-19 samples came from the United States, Italy and Spain. The cDNA or gDNA used as material had been derived from T cells, B-cell-depleted T cells, or PBMCs.

The CDR3 has 13 amino acids. Germline values: CDR1 KGHSH, CDR2 LQKENI. V lost 6 bases and J 4 bases, leaving 11 bases between the germline ends. The authors' processing: Estimation of nucleated cell counts was performed using reference gene primer amplification. The table came from immunoSEQ multiplex PCR; TCRdb's copy has only in-frame clones and leaves some out. The V and J calls and the clone size are those of that table, but D and trimming were determined from the DNA. Here the sample spans under 350,000 clones, 83% being singletons. This TCR was sampled from a woman aged 45 to 65 who had recovered from COVID-19. V is TRBV18 and J is TRBJ2-3; tentatively, D is TRBD1 (6 bases). The sequencing sample was made of peripheral blood. DNA of the CDR3: TGTGCCAGCTCCAGGGGTGAGGCAGATACGCAGTATTTT. This sequence encodes CASSRGEADTQYF.